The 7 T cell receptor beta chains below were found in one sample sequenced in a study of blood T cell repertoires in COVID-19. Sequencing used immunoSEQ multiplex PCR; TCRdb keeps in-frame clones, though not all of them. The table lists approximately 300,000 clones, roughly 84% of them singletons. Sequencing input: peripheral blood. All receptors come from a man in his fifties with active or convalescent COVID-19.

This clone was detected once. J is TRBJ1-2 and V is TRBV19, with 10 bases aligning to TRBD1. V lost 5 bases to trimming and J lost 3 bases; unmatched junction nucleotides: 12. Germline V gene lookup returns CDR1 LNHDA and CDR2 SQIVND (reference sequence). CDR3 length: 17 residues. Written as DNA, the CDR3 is TGTGCCAGTAGTGGACCCGGGACAGGGGCCGCCTACTATGGCTACACCTTC. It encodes CASSGPGTGAAYYGYTF. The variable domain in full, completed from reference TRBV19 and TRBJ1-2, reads DGGITQSPKYLFRKEGQNVTLSCEQNLNHDAMYWYRQDPGQGLRLIYYSQIVNDFQKGDIAEGYSVSREKKESFPLTVTSAQKNPTAFYLCASSGPGTGAAYYGYTFGSGTRLTVV.

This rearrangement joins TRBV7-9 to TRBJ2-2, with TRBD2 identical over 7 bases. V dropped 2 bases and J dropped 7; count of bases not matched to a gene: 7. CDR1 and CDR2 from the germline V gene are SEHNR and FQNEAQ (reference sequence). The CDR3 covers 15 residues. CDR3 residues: CASSLWAGVDGELFF. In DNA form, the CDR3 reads TGTGCCAGCAGCTTATGGGCGGGAGTTGACGGGGAGCTGTTTTTT.

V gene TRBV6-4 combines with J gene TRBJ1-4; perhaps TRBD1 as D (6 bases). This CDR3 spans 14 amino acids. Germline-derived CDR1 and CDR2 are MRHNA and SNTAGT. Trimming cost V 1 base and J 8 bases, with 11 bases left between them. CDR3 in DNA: TGTGCCAGCAGTGACTTCAGGGGTCGGGAAAAACTGTTTTTT. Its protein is CASSDFRGREKLFF.

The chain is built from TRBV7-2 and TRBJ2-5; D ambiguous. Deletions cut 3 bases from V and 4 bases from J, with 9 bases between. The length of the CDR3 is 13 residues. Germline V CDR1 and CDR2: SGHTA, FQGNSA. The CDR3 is CASSLNSRETQYF. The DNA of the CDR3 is TGTGCCAGCAGCTTGAATAGCCGAGAGACCCAGTACTTC.

The CDR3 loop reads CASSFTGSAYNEQFF. The CDR3 nucleotides read TGTGCCAGCAGCTTCACGGGTAGTGCCTACAATGAGCAGTTCTTC. The V and J genes are TRBV7-2 and TRBJ2-1; D gene unclear. This CDR3 comprises 15 residues. Germline-derived CDR1 and CDR2 are SGHTA and FQGNSA. Trimming removed 3 bases from V and 2 bases from J, with 11 bases in between.

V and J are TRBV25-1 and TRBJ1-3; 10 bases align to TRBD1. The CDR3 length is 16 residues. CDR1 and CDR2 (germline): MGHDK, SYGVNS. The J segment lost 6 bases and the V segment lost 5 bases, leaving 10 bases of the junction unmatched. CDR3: CASSPFPGTGENTIYF. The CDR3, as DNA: TGTGCCAGCAGTCCATTCCCCGGGACAGGGGAAAACACCATATATTTT. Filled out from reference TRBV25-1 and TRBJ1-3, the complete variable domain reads EADIYQTPRYLVIGTGKKITLECSQTMGHDKMYWYQQDPGMELHLIHYSYGVNSTEKGDLSSESTVSRIRTEHFPLTLESARPSHTSQYLCASSPFPGTGENTIYFGEGSWLTVV.

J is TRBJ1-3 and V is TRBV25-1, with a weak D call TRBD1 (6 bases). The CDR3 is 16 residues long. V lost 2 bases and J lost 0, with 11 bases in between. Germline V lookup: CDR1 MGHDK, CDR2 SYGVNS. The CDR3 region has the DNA TGTGCCAGCAGTGAACATGGACAGTACTCTGGAAACACCATATATTTT. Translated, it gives CASSEHGQYSGNTIYF.